This T cell receptor (beta chain) was found in a study of blood T cell repertoires in COVID-19. As for the study in general: COVID-19 samples, acute and convalescent, were from the United States, Italy and Spain. T cells, B-cell-depleted T cells, or PBMCs provided the cDNA or gDNA that served as material.

Original methodology: Estimates of nucleated cell counts were drawn from the amplification of reference gene primers. Clones were sequenced by immunoSEQ multiplex PCR, and TCRdb holds only the in-frame ones, with some missing. The V and J calls and the clone size are those of that table, but D and trimming were determined from the DNA. In the table there are about 71,000 clones, roughly 89% of which are singletons. The CDR3 runs 18 residues. V trimming: 3 bases; J trimming: 2 bases; junction bases outside the gene matches: 5. Per the germline V gene, CDR1 is LGHNA and CDR2 is YSLEER. The clonotype originates from a man aged 25 to 40 with acute or convalescent COVID-19. J is TRBJ2-2 and V is TRBV4-3; the match to TRBD2 covers 14 bases. Sequenced material: peripheral blood. The CDR3 nucleotides read TGCGCCAGCAGCCATTTGGGGACTAGCGGGGGTAACACCGGGGAGCTGTTTTTT. This encodes CASSHLGTSGGNTGELFF.